The 26 T cell receptor beta chains reported below all come from one sample, sequenced in a study of molecular identifiers for immune sequencing clone quantification. TCRdb analysed the PCR reads with MiXCR anew, one entry per CDR3 protein. In the table there are about 510,000 distinct CDR3 sequences, around 25% of which are singletons. Sequencing was done on a sample of naive CD8+ T cells from blood, with Jurkat cell RNA spiked in. Subset here: FACS-sorted CD8+CD4-CCR7+CD45RA+ naive T cells. These TCRs come from a human donor in good health. Some libraries in this study had Jurkat cell RNA spiked in.

The genes are TRBV9 and TRBJ2-2; D is ambiguous. V was clipped by 0 bases and J by 1 base, with 4 bases between them. CDR1 and CDR2 (germline): SGDLS, YYNGEE. CDR3 length: 14 residues. CDR3 nucleotide sequence: TGTGCCAGCAGCGTAGGACAGAACACCGGGGAGCTGTTTTTT. This sequence encodes CASSVGQNTGELFF.

This clonotype appeared a few times. V gene TRBV28 combines with J gene TRBJ1-1; no clear D. Trimming pared 5 bases from V and 6 bases from J, leaving 16 bases between. Looked up from germline, CDR1 is MDHEN and CDR2 is SYDVKM. The CDR3 has 14 amino acids. CDR3 in amino acids: CASSGQGRWAEAFF. The CDR3 coding sequence is TGTGCCAGCAGTGGTCAAGGGAGATGGGCTGAAGCTTTCTTT. Combining the CDR3 with reference TRBV28 and TRBJ1-1 gives the whole variable domain DVKVTQSSRYLVKRTGEKVFLECVQDMDHENMFWYRQDPGLGLRLIYFSYDVKMKEKGDIPEGYSVSREKKERFSLILESASTNQTSMYLCASSGQGRWAEAFFGQGTRLTVV.

A remark on this clonotype: With a much larger clone just one base away, this may be a read error. This chain links TRBV12-3 or TRBV12-4 with TRBJ2-3; D perhaps matches TRBD1 (5 bases). The CDR3 totals 15 residues. The CDR3 reads CASSLAAGMIDTQNF. The CDR3 coding sequence is TGTGCCAGCAGTTTAGCGGCAGGGATGATAGATACGCAGAATTTT.

This clonotype was found once. The V gene is TRBV19, the J gene TRBJ2-2, with D perhaps matching TRBD1 or TRBD2 (5 bases each). This CDR3 contains 15 residues. The germline CDR1 and CDR2 sequences are LNHDA and SQIVND (reference sequence). V dropped 6 bases and J dropped 5 bases, with 16 bases sitting between them. The CDR3 region is CASSRDGGWTGELFF. For the CDR3, the DNA is TGTGCCAGTAGCCGGGACGGTGGGTGGACCGGGGAGCTGTTTTTT.

This clonotype was recorded many times. Sequence at one end of the junction differs from germline and may be a read error. This chain links TRBV7-9 with TRBJ2-7; unclear D gene. The CDR3 extends over 14 amino acids. Looked up from germline, CDR1 is SEHNR and CDR2 is FQNEAQ (reference sequence). The CDR3 DNA follows: TGTGCCAGCAGCTCGGAAGGGTTCTCCGACGAGCAGTACTTC. Its protein is CASSSEGFSDEQYF.

There are many counts of this clonotype. This chain uses TRBV6-2 or TRBV6-3 with TRBJ2-7; the D call may be TRBD1 or TRBD2 (6 bases each). Germline V gives CDR1 MNHEY, CDR2 SVGEGT. The V end was cut by 6 bases, the J end by 5 bases, with 11 bases between. The CDR3 length is 12 residues. In DNA, the CDR3 is TGTGCCAGCAGCCACGGGGGCCACGAGCAGTACTTC. Protein: CASSHGGHEQYF.

This clonotype came up a few times. The rearrangement uses TRBV4-2 and TRBJ2-5; D gene uncertain. The ends were cut back, 6 bases at V and 5 bases at J, with 16 bases in the middle. Germline V lookup: CDR1 LGHNA, CDR2 YNFKEQ. The CDR3 totals 14 residues. CDR3 in DNA: TGTGCCAGCAGGGCCCGCGGAGATAGGGAGACCCAGTACTTC. Translation: CASRARGDRETQYF.

On this clonotype itself: A much larger clonotype is one base distant, so this may be a read error. J is TRBJ2-4 and V is TRBV14; the D gene is possibly TRBD2 (6 bases). CDR1 and CDR2 (germline): SGHDN, FVKESK. The CDR3 is 16 amino acids. In DNA, the CDR3 is TGTGCCAGCAGCCAAGTAGCCGGGACTCGCGCTTTCCTAGGAAACTTC. Its translation: CASSQVAGTRAFLGNF.

This clonotype has a count of ten or more. V usage is TRBV20-1 and J usage is TRBJ1-1; tentatively, D is TRBD1 (5 bases). V lost 0 bases and J 0 bases, leaving 8 bases between the germline ends. The CDR3 extends over 14 amino acids. CDR1 is DFQATT and CDR2 is SNEGSKA in the germline V gene (reference sequence). The DNA of the CDR3 is TGCAGTGCTAGAGATCAGGGATTGAACACTGAAGCTTTCTTT. This codes for CSARDQGLNTEAFF.

Regarding this clonotype: The germline gene is not matched at one end of the junction; a read error may be the cause. The rearrangement links TRBV6-2 or TRBV6-3 to TRBJ2-5; the match to TRBD1 covers 7 bases. The CDR3 covers 17 residues. CDR1 MNHEY and CDR2 SVGEGT come from the germline V gene. CDR3 region: CASSHSGTATYQETQYF. CDR3 sequence (DNA): TGTGCCAGCAGTCACTCCGGGACAGCGACCTACCAAGAGACCCAGTACTTC.

The chain carries TRBV20-1 and TRBJ2-7; the match to TRBD1 covers 7 bases. Germline lookup yields CDR1 DFQATT and CDR2 SNEGSKA (reference sequence). The CDR3 length is 16 residues. After removal of 0 bases from V and 0 bases from J, the junction contained 8 bases not matched to a gene. The CDR3 region is CSARDRSRGSSYEQYF. The CDR3 DNA is TGCAGTGCTAGAGACCGATCCAGGGGGAGCTCCTACGAGCAGTACTTC.

Ten or more counts support this clonotype. V usage is TRBV5-6 and J usage is TRBJ2-2, with 8 bases identical to TRBD1. Germline V gives CDR1 SGHDT, CDR2 YYEEEE. Unmatched junction bases numbered 6, after V lost 4 bases and J lost 1 base. This CDR3 comprises 16 residues. The DNA of the CDR3 is TGTGCCAGCAGCCCCTTCGACAGGGGGAACACCGGGGAGCTGTTTTTT. This codes for CASSPFDRGNTGELFF.

Only one count was recorded for this clonotype. One end of the junction is discordant with germline, which a read error may explain. The chain has TRBV6-1 and TRBJ2-1, with no clear D. This CDR3 has 14 amino acids. The germline V gene encodes CDR1 MNHNS and CDR2 SASEGT. CDR3 in amino acids: CASSEESTYNAQFF. The CDR3 bases are TGTGCCAGCAGTGAAGAATCGACGTACAATGCGCAGTTCTTC.

This clonotype was picked up many times. The chain uses TRBV6-5 and TRBJ2-7, with 12 bases that match TRBD2. The CDR3 contains 17 residues. The trim removed 0 bases at V and 7 bases at J, leaving 10 bases unmatched. The germline V gene has CDR1 MNHEY and CDR2 SVGAGI. The CDR3 DNA reads as TGTGCCAGCAGTTACTCGACTAGCGGGAGCAGGTTGGGTGAGCAGTACTTC. Translated: CASSYSTSGSRLGEQYF.

Ten or more counts support this clonotype. This chain connects TRBV19 to TRBJ2-3; D gene unclear. Germline values: CDR1 LNHDA, CDR2 SQIVND (reference sequence). The CDR3 is 14 residues long. V was shortened by 3 bases and J by 3 bases, with 10 bases between the two germline ends. DNA for the CDR3: TGTGCCAGTAGTATCAACACAGCGACAGATACGCAGTATTTT. Encoded protein: CASSINTATDTQYF.

Worth noting for this clonotype: The conserved phenylalanine or tryptophan normally closing the CDR3 is absent here, so this likely arose from a read error. The rearrangement joins TRBV5-1 to TRBJ2-5, with D unclear. This CDR3 is 13 amino acids long. Trimming stripped 0 bases from V and 2 bases from J, with 5 bases between. CDR1 SGHRS and CDR2 YFSETQ come from the germline V gene. The CDR3 protein is CASSLESQETQYL. The CDR3 nucleotides read TGCGCCAGCAGCTTGGAGTCTCAAGAGACCCAGTACCTC.

This clonotype was counted many times. This chain joins TRBV6-5 and TRBJ2-7, with D possibly being TRBD2 (7 bases). The germline CDR1 and CDR2 sequences are MNHEY and SVGAGI. V dropped 0 bases and J dropped 4 bases, with 13 bases sitting between them. The length of the CDR3 is 15 residues. CDR3 nucleotides: TGTGCCAGCAGTTACTCGGGCAGGGGAGGGTACGAGCAGTACTTC. Amino acid sequence: CASSYSGRGGYEQYF.

This clonotype turned up a few times. CDR3 amino acids: CASSSGQSQETQYF. The CDR3 DNA reads TGTGCCAGCAGTTCCGGACAGTCTCAAGAGACCCAGTACTTC. The chain carries TRBV6-2 or TRBV6-3 and TRBJ2-5; D possibly corresponds to TRBD1 (6 bases). Between the trimmed V and J ends, which lost 4 bases and 2 bases, there was a span of 11 bases. This CDR3 comprises 14 residues. Germline assignment: CDR1 MNHEY and CDR2 SVGEGT.

This clonotype has at least ten counts. This chain joins TRBV30 and TRBJ1-1; D may be TRBD1 (6 bases). CDR1 and CDR2 (germline): GTSNPN, SVGIG (reference sequence). V was trimmed by 2 bases and J by 11 bases, leaving 15 bases between them. CDR3 size: 12 residues. CDR3: CAWSLQGNVAFF. DNA of the CDR3: TGTGCCTGGAGTTTACAGGGAAATGTTGCTTTCTTT.

This clonotype has just a few counts. The chain is built from TRBV9 and TRBJ2-2, with D perhaps TRBD1 (6 bases). The CDR3 length is 16 residues. The germline V and J ends were trimmed by 4 bases and 2 bases, with 15 bases remaining between them. Looked up from germline, CDR1 is SGDLS and CDR2 is YYNGEE. CDR3 sequence (DNA): TGTGCCAGCAGCATGTGGGGGACACACAACACCGGGGAGCTGTTTTTT. Protein: CASSMWGTHNTGELFF.

A remark on this clonotype: A much larger clone is a single base away; this may be a read error. The chain joins TRBV28 to TRBJ2-7; D is unresolved. CDR1 and CDR2 (germline): MDHEN, SYDVKM. The length of the CDR3 is 10 residues. Trimming stripped 7 bases from V and 5 bases from J, with 6 bases between. The CDR3 loop reads CASNRHEQYF. The DNA for the CDR3 is TGTGCCAGCAACCGCCACGAGCAGTACTTC. Complete variable domain (other parts from reference TRBV28 and TRBJ2-7): DVKVTQSSRYLVKRTGEKVFLECVQDMDHENMFWYRQDPGLGLRLIYFSYDVKMKEKGDIPEGYSVSREKKERFSLILESASTNQTSMYLCASNRHEQYFGPGTRLTVT.

This clonotype showed up many times. This CDR3 reads CASSDPASNLMNTEAFF. The CDR3 bases are TGCGCCAGCAGTGACCCAGCGAGTAACCTTATGAACACTGAAGCTTTCTTT. The chain employs TRBV10-2 and TRBJ1-1, with D unclear. The CDR3 has 17 amino acids. V gave up 3 bases and J gave up 0 bases, with 17 bases separating them. Germline V CDR1 and CDR2: WSHSY, SAAADI.

For this clonotype: Mismatch with germline at one junction end may stem from a read error. J is TRBJ2-1 and V is TRBV4-3; the D is unclear. This CDR3 comprises 16 residues. Germline values: CDR1 LGHNA, CDR2 YSLEER. The CDR3 reads CASSQPGPGGYNERFF. CDR3 sequence (DNA): TGCGCCAGCAGCCAACCTGGACCCGGCGGCTACAATGAGCGGTTCTTC.

CDR3 bases: TGTGCCAGCTCACCTTATACCGGGACTAGCGGGAGGACGAACACCGGGGAGCTGTTTTTT. This translates into CASSPYTGTSGRTNTGELFF. V is TRBV18 and J is TRBJ2-2; 15 positions agree with TRBD2. This CDR3 contains 20 residues. V lost 3 bases, J lost 0 bases, and 8 bases stayed unmatched. The germline gives CDR1 KGHSH, CDR2 LQKENI.

The rearrangement uses TRBV24-1 and TRBJ2-1; the match to TRBD2 covers 8 bases. There are 16 residues in the CDR3. The germline V gene has CDR1 KGHDR and CDR2 SFDVKD. Trimming removed 5 bases from V and 8 bases from J; junction bases left unmatched: 13. The CDR3 nucleotides are TGTGCCACCAGTGCCAGAGGGACTAGTCTCTTCGATGAGCAGTTCTTC. Protein: CATSARGTSLFDEQFF.

Regarding this clonotype: A clone one base away is much larger, so this may be a read error. The rearrangement uses TRBV29-1 and TRBJ2-5; 9 bases agree with TRBD2. The CDR3 length is 19 residues. With V trimmed by 7 bases and J by 1 base, 22 bases remained unmatched. From germline, CDR1 is SQVTM and CDR2 ANQGSEA. CDR3 region: CSAGLPGLARGSLQETQYF. The CDR3 DNA reads as TGCAGCGCCGGCCTCCCCGGACTAGCGAGAGGGAGTCTCCAAGAGACCCAGTACTTC.